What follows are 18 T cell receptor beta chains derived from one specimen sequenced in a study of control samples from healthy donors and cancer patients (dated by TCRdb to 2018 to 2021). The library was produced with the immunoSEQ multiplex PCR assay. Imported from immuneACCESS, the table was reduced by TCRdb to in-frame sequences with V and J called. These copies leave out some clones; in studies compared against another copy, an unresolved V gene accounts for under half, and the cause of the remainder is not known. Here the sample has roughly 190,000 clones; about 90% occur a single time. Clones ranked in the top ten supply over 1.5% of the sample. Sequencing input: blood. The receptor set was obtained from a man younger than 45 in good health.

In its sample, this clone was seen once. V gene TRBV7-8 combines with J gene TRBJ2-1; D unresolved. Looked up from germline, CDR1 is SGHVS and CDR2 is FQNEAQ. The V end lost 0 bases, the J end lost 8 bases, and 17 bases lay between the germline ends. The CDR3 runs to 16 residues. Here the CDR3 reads CASSLAATQRSDEQFF. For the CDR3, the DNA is TGTGCCAGCAGCTTAGCGGCAACCCAGCGCAGCGATGAGCAGTTCTTC.

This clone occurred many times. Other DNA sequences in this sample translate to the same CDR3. CDR3 nucleotides: TGCAGCGTTGAAATCTACAATGAGCAGTTCTTC. Amino acids: CSVEIYNEQFF. The rearrangement uses TRBV29-1 and TRBJ2-1; no reliable D call. V lost 2 bases and J lost 3, with 2 bases in between. Germline V gives CDR1 SQVTM, CDR2 ANQGSEA. The CDR3 is made up of 11 amino acids.

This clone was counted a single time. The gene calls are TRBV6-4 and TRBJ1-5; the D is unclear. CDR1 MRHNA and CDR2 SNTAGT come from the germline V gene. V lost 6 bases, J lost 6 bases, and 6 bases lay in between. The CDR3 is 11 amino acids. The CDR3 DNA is TGTGCCAGCAGAGAAACTCAGCCCCAGCATTTT. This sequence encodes CASRETQPQHF.

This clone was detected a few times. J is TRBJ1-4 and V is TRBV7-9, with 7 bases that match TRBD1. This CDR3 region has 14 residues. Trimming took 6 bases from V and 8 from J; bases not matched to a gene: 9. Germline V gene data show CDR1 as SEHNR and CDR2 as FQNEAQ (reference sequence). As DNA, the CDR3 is TGTGCCAGCAGAATGAGGACAGGTGACGAAAAACTGTTTTTT. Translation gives CASRMRTGDEKLFF.

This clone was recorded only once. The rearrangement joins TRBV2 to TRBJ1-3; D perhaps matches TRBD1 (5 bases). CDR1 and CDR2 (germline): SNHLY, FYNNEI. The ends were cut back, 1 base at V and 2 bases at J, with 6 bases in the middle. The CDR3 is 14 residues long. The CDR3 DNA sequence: TGTGCCAGCAGTGAAGGGGGGGCTGGAAACACCATATATTTT. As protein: CASSEGGAGNTIYF.

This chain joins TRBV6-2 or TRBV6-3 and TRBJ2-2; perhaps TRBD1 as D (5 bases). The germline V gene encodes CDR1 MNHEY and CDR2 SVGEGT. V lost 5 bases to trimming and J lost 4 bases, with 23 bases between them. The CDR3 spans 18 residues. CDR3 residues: CASSKTRVGRRGTGELFF. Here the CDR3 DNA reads TGTGCCAGCAGTAAGACACGTGTGGGCCGAAGGGGCACCGGGGAGCTGTTTTTT.

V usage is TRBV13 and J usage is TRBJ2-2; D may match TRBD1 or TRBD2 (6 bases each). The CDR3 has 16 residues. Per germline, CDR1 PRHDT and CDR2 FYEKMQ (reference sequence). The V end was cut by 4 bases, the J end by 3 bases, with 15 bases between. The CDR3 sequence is CASSSYVGGYTGELFF. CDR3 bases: TGTGCCAGCAGCTCTTATGTGGGGGGCTACACCGGGGAGCTGTTTTTT.

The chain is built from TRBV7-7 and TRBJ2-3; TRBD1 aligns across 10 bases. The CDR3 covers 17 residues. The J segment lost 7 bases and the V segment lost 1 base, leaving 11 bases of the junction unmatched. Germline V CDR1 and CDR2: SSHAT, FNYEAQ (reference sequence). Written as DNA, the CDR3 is TGTGCCAGCAGCTTAGGAGGGACAGGGGATAGCGAGAATACGCAGTATTTT. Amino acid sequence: CASSLGGTGDSENTQYF. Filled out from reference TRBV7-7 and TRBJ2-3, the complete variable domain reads GAGVSQSPRYKVTKRGQDVTLRCDPISSHATLYWYQQALGQGPEFLTYFNYEAQPDKSGLPSDRFSAERPEGSISTLTIQRTEQRDSAMYRCASSLGGTGDSENTQYFGPGTRLTVL.

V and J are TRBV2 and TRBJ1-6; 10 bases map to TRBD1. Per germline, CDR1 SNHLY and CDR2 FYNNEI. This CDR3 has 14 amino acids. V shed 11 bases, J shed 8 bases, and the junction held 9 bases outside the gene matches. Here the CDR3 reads CAGQRGQGDSPLHF. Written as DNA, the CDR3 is TGTGCCGGACAACGCGGACAGGGGGATTCACCCCTCCACTTT. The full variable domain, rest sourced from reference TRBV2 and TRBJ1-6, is EPEVTQTPSHQVTQMGQEVILRCVPISNHLYFYWYRQILGQKVEFLVSFYNNEISEKSEIFDDQFSVERPDGSNFTLKIRSTKLEDSAMYFCAGQRGQGDSPLHFGNGTRLTVT.

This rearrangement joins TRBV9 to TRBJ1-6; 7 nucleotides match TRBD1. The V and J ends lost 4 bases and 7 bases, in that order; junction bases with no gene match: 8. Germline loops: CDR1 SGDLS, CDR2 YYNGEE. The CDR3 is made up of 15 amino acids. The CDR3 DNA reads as TGTGCCAGCAGCCAACTAGGACAGGCAAATTCACCCCTCCACTTT. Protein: CASSQLGQANSPLHF.

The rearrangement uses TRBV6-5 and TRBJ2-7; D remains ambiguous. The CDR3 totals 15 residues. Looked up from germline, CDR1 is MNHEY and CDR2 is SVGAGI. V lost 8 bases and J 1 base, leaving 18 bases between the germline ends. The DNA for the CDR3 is TGTGCCAGCTCTCTGGGCCCCCTGGGGTCCTACGAGCAGTACTTC. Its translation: CASSLGPLGSYEQYF.

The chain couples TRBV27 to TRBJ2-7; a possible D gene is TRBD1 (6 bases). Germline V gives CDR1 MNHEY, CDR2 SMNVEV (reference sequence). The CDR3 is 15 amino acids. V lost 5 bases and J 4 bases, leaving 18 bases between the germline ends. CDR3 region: CASSKRQALKYEQYF. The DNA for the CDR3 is TGTGCCAGCAGTAAAAGACAGGCGTTGAAGTACGAGCAGTACTTC.

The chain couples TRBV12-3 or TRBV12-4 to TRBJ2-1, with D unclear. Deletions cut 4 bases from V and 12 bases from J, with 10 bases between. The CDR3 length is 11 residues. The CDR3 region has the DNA TGTGCCAGCAGTTCTTGGAACTTGCAGTTCTTC. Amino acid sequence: CASSSWNLQFF.

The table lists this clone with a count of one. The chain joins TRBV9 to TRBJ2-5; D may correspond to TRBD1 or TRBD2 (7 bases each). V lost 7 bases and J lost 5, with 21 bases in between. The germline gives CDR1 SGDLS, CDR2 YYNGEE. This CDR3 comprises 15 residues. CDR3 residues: CASDGGKGAPETQYF. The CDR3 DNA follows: TGTGCCAGCGACGGGGGGAAGGGGGCGCCTGAGACCCAGTACTTC.

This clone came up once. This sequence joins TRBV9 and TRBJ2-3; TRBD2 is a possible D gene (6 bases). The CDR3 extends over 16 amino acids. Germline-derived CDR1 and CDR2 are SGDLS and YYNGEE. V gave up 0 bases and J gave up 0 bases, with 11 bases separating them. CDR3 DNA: TGTGCCAGCAGCGTAGGGCCAGGGACTAGCACAGATACGCAGTATTTT. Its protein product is CASSVGPGTSTDTQYF. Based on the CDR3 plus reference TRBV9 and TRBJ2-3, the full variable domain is DSGVTQTPKHLITATGQRVTLRCSPRSGDLSVYWYQQSLDQGLQFLIQYYNGEERAKGNILERFSAQQFPDLHSELNLSSLELGDSALYFCASSVGPGTSTDTQYFGPGTRLTVL.

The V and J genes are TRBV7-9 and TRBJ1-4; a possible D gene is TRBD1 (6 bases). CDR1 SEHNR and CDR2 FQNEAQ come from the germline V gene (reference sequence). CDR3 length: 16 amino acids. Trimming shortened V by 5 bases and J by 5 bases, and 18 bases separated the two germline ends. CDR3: CASSTQGRGRNEKLFF. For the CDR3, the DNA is TGTGCCAGCAGCACTCAGGGCAGGGGAAGAAATGAAAAACTGTTTTTT. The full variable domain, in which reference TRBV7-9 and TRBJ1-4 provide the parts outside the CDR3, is DTGVSQNPRHKITKRGQNVTFRCDPISEHNRLYWYRQTLGQGPEFLTYFQNEAQLEKSRLLSDRFSAERPKGSFSTLEIQRTEQGDSAMYLCASSTQGRGRNEKLFFGSGTQLSVL.

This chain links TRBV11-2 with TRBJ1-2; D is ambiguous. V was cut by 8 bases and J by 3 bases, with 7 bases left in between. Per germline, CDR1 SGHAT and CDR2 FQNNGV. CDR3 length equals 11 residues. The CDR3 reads CASGEHYGYTF. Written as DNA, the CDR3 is TGTGCCAGCGGAGAACACTATGGCTACACCTTC.

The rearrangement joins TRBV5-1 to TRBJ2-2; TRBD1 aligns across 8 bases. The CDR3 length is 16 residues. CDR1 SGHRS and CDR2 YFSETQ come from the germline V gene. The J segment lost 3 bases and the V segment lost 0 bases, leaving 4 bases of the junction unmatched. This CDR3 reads CASSLDDRGHTGELFF. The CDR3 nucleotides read TGCGCCAGCAGCTTGGACGACAGGGGTCACACCGGGGAGCTGTTTTTT. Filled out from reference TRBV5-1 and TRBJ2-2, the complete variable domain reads KAGVTQTPRYLIKTRGQQVTLSCSPISGHRSVSWYQQTPGQGLQFLFEYFSETQRNKGNFPGRFSGRQFSNSRSEMNVSTLELGDSALYLCASSLDDRGHTGELFFGEGSRLTVL.